This T cell receptor (beta chain) was captured in a study of T cell repertoires in cytomegalovirus infection. Study-wide context: From public TCR beta signatures came an indication of both CMV infection and matching HLA type. Study-wide results and limits: Dominating the ex vivo response were HLA-C-restricted CMV-specific TCR beta clonotypes.

From the reads, TCRdb called clonotypes with MiXCR, one entry per CDR3 protein. The table lists more than 350,000 distinct CDR3 sequences, roughly 30% of them singletons. Concerning this clonotype itself: The antigen remains undetermined.

J was trimmed by 6 bases and V by 5 bases; bases with no gene match: 11. The length of the CDR3 is 17 residues. Germline-derived CDR1 and CDR2 are ENHRY and SYGVKD. This receptor was obtained from a human donor in good health (CMV status not recorded). Some clones in this sample may be carry-over from other donors' samples. Material for sequencing was PBMCs. The chain recombines TRBV10-3 with TRBJ2-3; 13 positions match TRBD2. The DNA for the CDR3 is TGTGCCATCAGTCCGGGACTAGCGGGACAAATTTTGGATACGCAGTATTTT. Encoded protein: CAISPGLAGQILDTQYF.